This T cell receptor (beta chain) was sequenced during a study of early T cells in non-severe SARS-CoV-2 infection. Study-wide context: Unsorted whole-blood RNA was sequenced in bulk, leaving chains unpaired.

Turning to this clonotype: Antigen: not known.

Individual cDNA molecules received unique molecular identifiers during library preparation. TCRdb used MiXCR to reprocess the 5' RACE reads, holding one entry per CDR3 protein. The repertoire holds roughly 64,000 distinct CDR3 sequences, with less than 9.5% as singletons. Study findings and constraints: Clonotype matching in VDJdb favored anti-spike CD8 responses and did not capture private and CD4 specificities.

The germline V gene has CDR1 SGHRS and CDR2 YFSETQ. This CDR3 comprises 14 residues. The J segment lost 0 bases and the V segment lost 4 bases, leaving 4 bases of the junction unmatched. Here the sequenced sample was whole blood, taken at baseline. V usage is TRBV5-1 and J usage is TRBJ2-7; 7 positions agree with TRBD1. This TCR came from an adult who was a healthcare worker with PCR-confirmed SARS-CoV-2 infection or an uninfected control (not recorded which). The CDR3 spells CASSPNRGSYEQYF. CDR3 DNA sequence: TGCGCCAGCAGCCCCAACAGGGGCTCCTACGAGCAGTACTTC.